These T cell receptor beta chains were read from a single sample in a study of a mutant IDH1 vaccine in newly diagnosed glioma. These receptors' antigens are unknown. Repertoires were generated with immunoSEQ multiplex PCR, while TCRdb's copy carries only in-frame clones and drops some. The repertoire has about 77,000 clones, 75% to 90% of them found once; the top ten carry around 0.77%. The sample was PBMCs, taken from a glioma patient whose treatment included an IDH1 peptide vaccine. The receptors were gathered from a woman aged 45-59 years with glioma. Both conserved end residues are part of each CDR3.

TRBJ2-1,TRBV29-1,CSVVRAGTISYNEQFF
TRBJ2-5,TRBV6-5,CASSYSPSGTQETQYF
TRBJ1-1,TRBV19,CASSKQENTEAFF
TRBJ2-3,TRBV19,CASSLGPGQGLDTQYF
TRBJ2-1,TRBV7-3,CASSPTTGTYNEQFF
TRBJ2-5,TRBV27,CASSFSHPGETQYF
TRBJ1-3,TRBV7-2,CASSLGGGGNTIYF
TRBJ2-5,TRBV5-1,CASSLATGVETQYF
TRBJ2-3,TRBV10-1,CASSETGEGTDTQYF
TRBJ2-7,TRBV7-2,CASSLTSRGRLVEQYF
TRBJ2-7,TRBV6-5,CASSRQGSTYEQYF
TRBJ1-3,TRBV2,CASSASAGRNTIYF
TRBJ1-4,TRBV19,CASASTDTPLMNGELFF
TRBJ1-2,TRBV10-3,CAISDSNRGRNYGYTF
TRBJ2-3,TRBV27,CASSPTGLDTQYF
TRBJ2-1,TRBV19,CASRGGSSYNEQFF
TRBJ2-7,TRBV7-2,CASSFGGPSSYEQYF
TRBJ2-6,TRBV6-1,CATGQAGANVLTF
TRBJ2-3,TRBV5-4,CASSSKQGTSTDTQYF
TRBJ2-3,TRBV7-8,CASRVDRGRRDTQYF
TRBJ2-5,TRBV5-4,CASSRPPGGETQYF
TRBJ2-5,TRBV6-5,CASSYTGTGRETQYF
TRBJ2-1,TRBV11-2,CASSLERKREGSYNEQFF
TRBJ2-1,TRBV30,CAWSETGLAGASNEQFF
TRBJ2-2,TRBV30,CAWSVPTGGYGELFF
TRBJ2-1,TRBV5-1,CASSYITGTSGRSAGNEQFF
TRBJ2-1,TRBV6-6,CASTLMGRDEQFF
TRBJ1-4,TRBV19,CASSILTNEKLFF